The present TCR beta chain was sequenced within a study of blood T cell repertoires in COVID-19 (dated by TCRdb to 2018 to 2021). With regard to the full study: Samples covering the acute and convalescent phases of COVID-19 were provided by collaborators in the United States, Italy and Spain. Where HLA class I and class II types were available, the types were taken from metadata supplied by the sample provider, not from assay-based typing. The material from the prospective study consisted of cDNA or gDNA derived from T cells, B-cell-depleted T cells, or PBMCs. Deeply sampled blood TCRbeta repertoires from subjects exposed to, actively infected with, or recovered from COVID-19 were included in the dataset. A de-identified subject ID, COVID-19 status, age in years and sex were almost always included in the sample metadata. A freely available public database, intended as a resource for researchers studying the immune response to SARS-CoV-2, is where the repertoires were released. Samples were obtained from the ongoing ImmuneRACE study (first 160 participants) and from some 1,300 subjects provided by 6 global collaborators.

TCRbeta CDR3 regions were amplified from genomic DNA using the immunoSEQ Assay, a bias-controlled multiplex PCR. Regarding the original processing steps: Within the assay, amplification of reference gene primers was used to estimate how many nucleated cells each sample contained. To quantify the absolute abundance of each unique TCRbeta CDR3 rearrangement, sequence reads were collapsed and filtered. Productive Simpson clonality was computed per sample as the square root of Simpson's diversity index over productive rearrangements. Held by TCRdb, this immuneACCESS table contains in-frame sequences only and omits some clones. Under half of the omission traces to an unresolved V gene where checked; the cause of the rest is unknown. The V and J calls and clone size are taken from that table; D and trimming were inferred from the DNA. This sample has some 490,000 clones in its table, and roughly nine tenths of those were observed once. More than 7.5% of the sample comes from the top ten.

CDR1 is given as SGHVS and CDR2 as FNYEAQ, both from the germline V gene. V lost 5 bases and J lost 3 bases, and the count of bases not matched to a germline gene is 19. From cysteine to phenylalanine, the CDR3 is 19 amino acids long. Only the CDR3 part of the read is kept: 57 bases, read in frame from the first base. Participants in the prospective study were aged roughly 18 to 100 years, lived in 24 United States geographic areas, and enrolled through a virtual design. Cohort assignment in the prospective study relied on participant-reported clinical history from a screening survey and a study questionnaire. ImmuneRACE Cohort 3 recovered participants were defined by two consecutive negative NP/OP PCR tests, healthcare professional clearance, or symptom resolution. Mobile phlebotomists in the prospective study collected whole blood, serum and a nasopharyngeal or oropharyngeal swab from every participant. Additional blood draws and questionnaires over a 2-month period could optionally be provided by prospective study participants. Blood samples from the prospective study were shipped frozen or at room temperature prior to DNA extraction.

General conclusions and limits of the study: The amount of clinical and demographic metadata varied by source and participant and was provided uncurated.

Concerning this clone: The clone's antigen remains unknown. One base away there is no much larger clone; base qualities are not given.

The specimen sequenced was PBMCs or T cells enriched from blood (not recorded which). This clonotype was obtained from a woman aged 55-69 years who had recovered from COVID-19. The V and J segments used are TRBV7-6 and TRBJ1-3, and TRBD1 matches 7 of the central bases. The CDR3 sequence is CASSPALTTTGARGNTIYF. The base sequence is TGTGCCAGCAGCCCCGCCCTAACGACAACAGGGGCTCGTGGAAACACCATATATTTT. When the CDR3 is completed using the reference TRBV7-6 and TRBJ1-3 genes on either side, the full variable domain is GAGVSQSPRYKVTKRGQDVALRCDPISGHVSLYWYRQALGQGPEFLTYFNYEAQQDKSGLPNDRFSAERPEGSISTLTIQRTEQRDSAMYRCASSPALTTTGARGNTIYFGEGSWLTVV.